What follows describes a single T cell receptor (beta chain). Sequenced by immunoSEQ multiplex PCR; TCRdb stores in-frame clones only, minus some. The table has around 200,000 clones, approximately 86% seen once. These data come from a study of blood T cell repertoires in COVID-19. The CDR3 length is 13 residues. In germline, CDR1 is MGHDK, CDR2 SYGVNS. The V and J ends lost 6 bases and 1 base respectively, with 9 bases between them. Material: PBMCs or T cells enriched from blood (not recorded which). The sequence was obtained from a woman aged 30 to 39 who had been exposed to COVID-19. The chain has TRBV25-1 and TRBJ1-2, with a possible D match to TRBD1 (5 bases). CDR3 sequence reads: CASSLTVNYGYTF. CDR3 bases: TGTGCCAGCAGCCTGACAGTTAACTATGGCTACACCTTC.